The next 6 T cell receptor beta chains were all read from a single sample in a study of monozygotic twins with inflammatory bowel disease. From its re-call of the 5' RACE reads, TCRdb lists each CDR3 protein once, without DNA. The table lists approximately 210,000 distinct CDR3 sequences. The sequenced sample consisted of blood. Receptors were obtained from a human donor with ulcerative colitis or Crohn's disease, or a healthy co-twin of an affected twin (not recorded which).

The gene calls are TRBV20-1 and TRBJ2-1; the D gene TCRdb calls, TRBD2, cannot be checked with no DNA. This CDR3 has 15 residues. CDR1 and CDR2 from the germline V gene are DFQATT and SNEGSKA (reference sequence). This CDR3 reads CSARDWRVPTDEQFF.

This chain connects TRBV10-3 to TRBJ2-1. Germline CDR1 reads ENHRY; CDR2 reads SYGVKD. CDR3 length: 16 amino acids. CDR3: CAISEPGLGVYNEQFF.

The rearrangement uses TRBV9 and TRBJ1-6. Germline lookup yields CDR1 SGDLS and CDR2 YYNGEE. This CDR3 is 13 amino acids long. CDR3: CASSVEFNSPLHF. Complete variable domain (other parts from reference TRBV9 and TRBJ1-6): DSGVTQTPKHLITATGQRVTLRCSPRSGDLSVYWYQQSLDQGLQFLIQYYNGEERAKGNILERFSAQQFPDLHSELNLSSLELGDSALYFCASSVEFNSPLHFGNGTRLTVT.

The rearrangement links TRBV7-6 to TRBJ2-2; TCRdb names TRBD2, which stays unverified in the absence of DNA. In germline, CDR1 is SGHVS, CDR2 FNYEAQ. This CDR3 region has 14 residues. The CDR3 protein is CASPSGTHTGELFF.

The V gene is TRBV24-1, the J gene TRBJ2-1; TCRdb reports TRBD1, a call that lacks DNA to check it against. Germline-derived CDR1 and CDR2 are KGHDR and SFDVKD. The CDR3 is made up of 16 amino acids. CDR3 in amino acids: CATSDPGTTVYNEQFF.

J is TRBJ1-1 and V is TRBV6-5; TCRdb indicates TRBD1, and absent DNA this call remains unverified. The length of the CDR3 is 11 residues. The germline V gene has CDR1 MNHEY and CDR2 SVGAGI. The CDR3 loop is CASKRGWKAFF.